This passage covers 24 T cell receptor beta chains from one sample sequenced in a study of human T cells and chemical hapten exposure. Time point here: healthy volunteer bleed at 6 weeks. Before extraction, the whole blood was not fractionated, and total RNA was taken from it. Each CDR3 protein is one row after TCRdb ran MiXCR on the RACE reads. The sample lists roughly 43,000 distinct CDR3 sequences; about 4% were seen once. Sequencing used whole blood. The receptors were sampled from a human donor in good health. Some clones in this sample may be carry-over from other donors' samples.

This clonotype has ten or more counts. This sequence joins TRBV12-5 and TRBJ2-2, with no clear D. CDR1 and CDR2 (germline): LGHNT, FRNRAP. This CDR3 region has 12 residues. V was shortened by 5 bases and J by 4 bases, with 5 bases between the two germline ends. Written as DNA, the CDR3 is TGTGCTAGTGGTCCGGGCACCGGGGAGCTGTTTTTT. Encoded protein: CASGPGTGELFF.

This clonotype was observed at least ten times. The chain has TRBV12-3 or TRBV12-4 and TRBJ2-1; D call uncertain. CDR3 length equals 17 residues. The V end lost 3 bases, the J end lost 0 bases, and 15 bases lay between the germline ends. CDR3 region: CASSFKTSPLSYNEQFF. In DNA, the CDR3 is TGTGCCAGCAGTTTCAAGACTTCCCCCCTCTCCTACAATGAGCAGTTCTTC.

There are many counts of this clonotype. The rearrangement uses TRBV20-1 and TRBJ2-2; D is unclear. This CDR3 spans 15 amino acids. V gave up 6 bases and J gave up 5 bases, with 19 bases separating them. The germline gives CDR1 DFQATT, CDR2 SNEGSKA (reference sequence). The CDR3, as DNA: TGCAGTGCCCTGATGGCCCCTCTAGGGACCGGGGAGCTGTTTTTT. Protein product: CSALMAPLGTGELFF.

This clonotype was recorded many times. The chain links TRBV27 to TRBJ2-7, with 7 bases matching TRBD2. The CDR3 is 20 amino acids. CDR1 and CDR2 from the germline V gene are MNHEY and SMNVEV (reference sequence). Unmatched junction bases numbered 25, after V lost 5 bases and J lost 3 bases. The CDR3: CASSPTATGGVGRRLYEQYF. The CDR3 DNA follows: TGTGCCAGCAGTCCTACGGCTACTGGGGGGGTGGGACGGCGACTCTACGAGCAGTACTTC.

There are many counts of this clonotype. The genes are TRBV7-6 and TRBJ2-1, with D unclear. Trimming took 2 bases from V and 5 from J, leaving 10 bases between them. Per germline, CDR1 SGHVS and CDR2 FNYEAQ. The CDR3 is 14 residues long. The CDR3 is CASSLPPENNEQFF. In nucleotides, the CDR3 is TGTGCCAGCAGCTTACCTCCGGAGAACAATGAGCAGTTCTTC.

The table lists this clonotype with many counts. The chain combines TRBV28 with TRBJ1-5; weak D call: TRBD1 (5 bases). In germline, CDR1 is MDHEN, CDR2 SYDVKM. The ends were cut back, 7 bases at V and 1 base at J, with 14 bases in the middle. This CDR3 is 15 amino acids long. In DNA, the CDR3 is TGTGCCAGCACACCCACAGGCTTGAGCAATCAGCCCCAGCATTTT. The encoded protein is CASTPTGLSNQPQHF.

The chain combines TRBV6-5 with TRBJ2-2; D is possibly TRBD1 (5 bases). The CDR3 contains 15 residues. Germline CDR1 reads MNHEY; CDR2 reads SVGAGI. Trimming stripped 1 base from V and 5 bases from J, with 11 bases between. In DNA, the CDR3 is TGTGCCAGCAGTTACTTTTACAGGCTGACCGGGGAGCTGTTTTTT. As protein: CASSYFYRLTGELFF.

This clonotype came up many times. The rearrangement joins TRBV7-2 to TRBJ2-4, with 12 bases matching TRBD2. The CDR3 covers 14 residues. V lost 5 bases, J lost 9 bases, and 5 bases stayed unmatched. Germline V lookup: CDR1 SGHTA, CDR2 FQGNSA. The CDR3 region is CASSQTSGSVIQYF. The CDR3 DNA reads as TGTGCCAGCAGCCAGACTAGCGGGAGTGTCATTCAGTACTTC.

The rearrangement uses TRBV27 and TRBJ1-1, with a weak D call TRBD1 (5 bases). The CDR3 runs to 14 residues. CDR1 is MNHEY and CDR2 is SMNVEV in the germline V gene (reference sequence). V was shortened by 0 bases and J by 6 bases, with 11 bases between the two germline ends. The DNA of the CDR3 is TGTGCCAGCAGTTTATCGAAACTGGGACCTGAAGCTTTCTTT. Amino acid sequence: CASSLSKLGPEAFF.

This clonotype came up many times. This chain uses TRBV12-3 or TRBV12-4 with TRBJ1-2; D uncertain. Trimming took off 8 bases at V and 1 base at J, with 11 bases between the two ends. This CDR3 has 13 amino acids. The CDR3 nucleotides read TGTGCCAGCGGGCACATCAATAACTATGGCTACACCTTC. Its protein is CASGHINNYGYTF.

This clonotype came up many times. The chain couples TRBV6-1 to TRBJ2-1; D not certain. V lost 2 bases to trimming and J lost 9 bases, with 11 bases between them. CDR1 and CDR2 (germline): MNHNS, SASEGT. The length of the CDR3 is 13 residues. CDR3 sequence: CASSETRSAEQFF. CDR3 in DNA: TGTGCCAGCAGTGAAACCCGGAGTGCTGAGCAGTTCTTC.

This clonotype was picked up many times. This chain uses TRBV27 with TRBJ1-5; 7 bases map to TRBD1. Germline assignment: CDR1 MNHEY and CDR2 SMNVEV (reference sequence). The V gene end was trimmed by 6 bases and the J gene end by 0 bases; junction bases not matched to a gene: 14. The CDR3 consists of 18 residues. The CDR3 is CASSLAGTDYYSNQPQHF. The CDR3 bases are TGTGCCAGCAGCCTCGCCGGGACAGATTACTATAGCAATCAGCCCCAGCATTTT.

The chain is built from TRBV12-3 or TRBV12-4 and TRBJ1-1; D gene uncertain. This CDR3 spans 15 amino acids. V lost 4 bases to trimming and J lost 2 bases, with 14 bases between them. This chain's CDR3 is CASSSPGRSNTEAFF. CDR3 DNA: TGTGCCAGCAGTTCCCCTGGCCGGTCCAACACTGAAGCTTTCTTT.

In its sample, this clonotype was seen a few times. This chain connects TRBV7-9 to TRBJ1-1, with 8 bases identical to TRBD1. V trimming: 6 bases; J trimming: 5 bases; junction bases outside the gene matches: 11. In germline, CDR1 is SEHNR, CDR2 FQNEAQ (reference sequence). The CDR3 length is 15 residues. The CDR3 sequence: CASRSPTGGRTEAFF. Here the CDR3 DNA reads TGTGCCAGCAGATCCCCAACAGGGGGACGAACTGAAGCTTTCTTT.

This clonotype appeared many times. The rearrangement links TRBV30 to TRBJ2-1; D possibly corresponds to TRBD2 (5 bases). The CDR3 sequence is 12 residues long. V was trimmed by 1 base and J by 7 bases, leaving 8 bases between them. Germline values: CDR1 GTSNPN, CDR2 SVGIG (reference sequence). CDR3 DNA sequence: TGTGCCTGGAGTGCGTCGGGAAATGAGCAGTTCTTC. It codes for CAWSASGNEQFF. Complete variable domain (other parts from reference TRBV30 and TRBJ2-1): SQTIHQWPATLVQPVGSPLSLECTVEGTSNPNLYWYRQAAGRGLQLLFYSVGIGQISSEVPQNLSASRPQDRQFILSSKKLLLSDSGFYLCAWSASGNEQFFGPGTRLTVL.

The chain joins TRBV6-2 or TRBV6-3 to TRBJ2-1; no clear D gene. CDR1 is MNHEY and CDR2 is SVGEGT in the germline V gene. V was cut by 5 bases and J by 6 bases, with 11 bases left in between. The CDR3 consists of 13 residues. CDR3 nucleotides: TGTGCCAGCAGTCATCTCCTCGGCAATGAGCAGTTCTTC. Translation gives CASSHLLGNEQFF.

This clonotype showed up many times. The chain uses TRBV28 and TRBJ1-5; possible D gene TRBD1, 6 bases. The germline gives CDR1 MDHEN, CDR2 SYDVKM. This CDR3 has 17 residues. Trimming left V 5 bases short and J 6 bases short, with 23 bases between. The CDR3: CASSISGGGGVAQPQHF. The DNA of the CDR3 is TGTGCCAGCAGTATAAGCGGAGGAGGGGGGGTCGCTCAGCCCCAGCATTTT.

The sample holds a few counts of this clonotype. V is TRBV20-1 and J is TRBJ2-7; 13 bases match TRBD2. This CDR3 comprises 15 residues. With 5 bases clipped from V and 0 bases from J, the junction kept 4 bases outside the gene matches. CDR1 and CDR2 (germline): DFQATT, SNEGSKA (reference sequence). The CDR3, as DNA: TGCAGTGCTTTCCGGACTAGCGGGAGCTCCTACGAGCAGTACTTC. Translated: CSAFRTSGSSYEQYF.

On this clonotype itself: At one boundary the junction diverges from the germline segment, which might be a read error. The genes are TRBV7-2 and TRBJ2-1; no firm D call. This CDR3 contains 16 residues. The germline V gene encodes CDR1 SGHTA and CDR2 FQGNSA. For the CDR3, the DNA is TGTGCCAGCAGCCCAAACCCGCGGCCATCCTGCAATGAGCAGTTCTTC. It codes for CASSPNPRPSCNEQFF.

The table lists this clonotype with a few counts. The CDR3 DNA follows: TGTGCCATAGATTCAGGACTAGCGGAGCAGTACTTC. Translating it yields CAIDSGLAEQYF. The chain combines TRBV10-3 with TRBJ2-7, with TRBD2 matching 9 bases. Per the germline V gene, CDR1 is ENHRY and CDR2 is SYGVKD. After removal of 9 bases from V and 7 bases from J, the junction contained 7 bases not matched to a gene. This CDR3 is built from 12 residues.

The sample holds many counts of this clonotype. The DNA of the CDR3 is TGTGCCAGCAGCTTTACTGGATCGGGGTCTGAAGCTTTCTTT. As protein: CASSFTGSGSEAFF. V usage is TRBV5-5 and J usage is TRBJ1-1, with D unresolved. The CDR3 runs 14 residues. The V end was cut by 2 bases, the J end by 6 bases, with 14 bases between. Per germline, CDR1 SGHKS and CDR2 YYEKEE (reference sequence). The entire variable domain, with the rest obtained from reference TRBV5-5 and TRBJ1-1, is as follows: DAGVTQSPTHLIKTRGQQVTLRCSPISGHKSVSWYQQVLGQGPQFIFQYYEKEERGRGNFPDRFSARQFPNYSSELNVNALLLGDSALYLCASSFTGSGSEAFFGQGTRLTVV.

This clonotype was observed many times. The CDR3 sequence: CASSRGGRRNTEAFF. In DNA form, the CDR3 reads TGTGCCAGCAGTCGCGGGGGGCGGAGGAACACTGAAGCTTTCTTT. The V and J genes are TRBV2 and TRBJ1-1; TRBD1 is a possible D gene (6 bases). CDR1 SNHLY and CDR2 FYNNEI come from the germline V gene. The length of the CDR3 is 15 residues. V lost 5 bases and J lost 1, with 14 bases in between.

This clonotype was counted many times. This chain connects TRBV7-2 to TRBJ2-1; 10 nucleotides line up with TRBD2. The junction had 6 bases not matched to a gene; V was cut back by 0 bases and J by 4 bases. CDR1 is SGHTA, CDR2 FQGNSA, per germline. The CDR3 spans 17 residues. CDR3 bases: TGTGCCAGCAGCTTAGCGGGGACTAGCGCGAAGTACAATGAGCAGTTCTTC. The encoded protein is CASSLAGTSAKYNEQFF.

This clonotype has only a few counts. DNA of the CDR3: TGCAGTGCTAGAGTTGGGGACAGGGGCCCCCTGAACACTGAAGCTTTCTTT. Translation: CSARVGDRGPLNTEAFF. This chain joins TRBV20-1 and TRBJ1-1, with 10 nucleotides matching TRBD1. V lost 1 base, J lost 0 bases, and 8 bases stayed unmatched. CDR1 DFQATT and CDR2 SNEGSKA come from the germline V gene (reference sequence). The CDR3 sequence is 17 residues long.